The text below deals with one T cell receptor beta chain. The antigen remains unidentified. V lost 6 bases to trimming and J lost 2 bases; unmatched junction nucleotides: 5. CDR3 length equals 14 residues. Germline V gene sequence: CDR1 SGDLS, CDR2 YYNGEE. Unique molecular identifiers were in the cDNA, with template-switch universal primer binding. Each CDR3 protein gets one entry after TCRdb re-called the 5' RACE reads with MiXCR. The sample has just under 650,000 distinct CDR3 sequences; roughly 6.6% are singletons. The entry originates in a study of identical twins. Regarding the study as a whole: Out-of-frame alpha sequences common to twins exhibited a surplus of low generation probability. Insertions were reduced in abundant cord blood beta clonotypes but not in memory repertoires. Among beta out-of-frame sequences, excess sharing between twins appeared weaker.

These data are also associated with another study on yellow fever vaccine responses in identical twins.

The chain links TRBV9 to TRBJ2-5; 9 bases are a match to TRBD2. This clonotype was obtained from a woman aged 18-30 years in good health. The sample was PBMCs. CDR3 sequence reads: CASNSGRSQETQYF. The CDR3 coding sequence is TGTGCCAGCAATAGCGGGAGATCTCAAGAGACCCAGTACTTC. Using reference TRBV9 and TRBJ2-5 for the parts outside the CDR3, the full variable domain is DSGVTQTPKHLITATGQRVTLRCSPRSGDLSVYWYQQSLDQGLQFLIQYYNGEERAKGNILERFSAQQFPDLHSELNLSSLELGDSALYFCASNSGRSQETQYFGPGTRLLVL.